The clone carrying this T cell receptor beta chain was counted between two and nine times. Its antigen is as yet unknown. Genes and germline are mouse. The read stops 4 residues short of the end of the CDR3; the missing end is completed from the germline J gene. This specimen comes from a study of CD8+ T cells in alopecia areata. Findings of the study overall: Lesional scalp exceeded normal scalp in clonality, especially in alopecia totalis/universalis.

The CDR3 loop spans 14 amino acids. Trimming at V came to 6 bases and at J to 3 bases, leaving 6 bases not matched to a gene. Germline V gene lookup returns CDR1 FNHDT and CDR2 SITEND (reference sequence). CD4, CD8alpha, NKG2D, NKG2ACE and other markers were used to sort pooled cutaneous lymph node cells. Once RNA had been extracted, it was reverse transcribed into cDNA to act as the sequencing template. The protocol was immunoSEQ multiplex PCR, while the TCRdb copy is restricted to in-frame clones and leaves out a portion. The table lists about 270,000 clones, no singletons, with less than 1.5% in the top ten.

This TCR derives from a C3H/HeJ mouse with alopecia areata. The mouse line has the MHC haplotype H2-k. The chain carries TRBV19 and TRBJ2-7; 10 bases agree with TRBD2. Sequenced: CD4+ T cells sorted from a lymph node. The chain's CDR3 is CASNPLGGVYEQYF. Partial CDR3 DNA: TGTGCCAGCAATCCACTGGGGGGGGTCTAT.